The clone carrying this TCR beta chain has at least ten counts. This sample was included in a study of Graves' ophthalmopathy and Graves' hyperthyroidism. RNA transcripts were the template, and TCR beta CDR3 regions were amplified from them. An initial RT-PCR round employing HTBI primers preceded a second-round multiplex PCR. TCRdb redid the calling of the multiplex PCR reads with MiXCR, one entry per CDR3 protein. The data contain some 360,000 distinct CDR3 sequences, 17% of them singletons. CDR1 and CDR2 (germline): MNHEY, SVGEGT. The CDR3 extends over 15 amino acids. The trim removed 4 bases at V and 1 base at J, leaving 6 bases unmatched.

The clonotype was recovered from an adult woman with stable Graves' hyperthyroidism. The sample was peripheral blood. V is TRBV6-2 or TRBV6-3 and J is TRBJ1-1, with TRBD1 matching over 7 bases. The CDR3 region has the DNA TGTGCCAGCAGTTTCCGACAGGGCGGGAACACTGAAGCTTTCTTT. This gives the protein CASSFRQGGNTEAFF.